This T cell receptor (beta chain) emerged from a study of T cell responses to AZD1222 COVID-19 vaccine. With 2 bases removed from V and 2 bases from J, the gap between germline ends came to 10 bases. This CDR3 contains 14 residues. CDR1 and CDR2 (germline): SGHTA, FQGNSA. TCRdb's table, derived via immunoSEQ multiplex PCR, lists solely in-frame clones and lacks some. The sample holds approximately 96,000 clones, 85% to 90% seen once. This rearrangement joins TRBV7-2 to TRBJ2-7; D unresolved. The material sequenced was peripheral blood, taken 28 days after the second AZD1222 dose. This clonotype originated in an adult who received the AZD1222 COVID-19 vaccine. CDR3 sequence reads: CASSLNTVPYEQYF. The CDR3 DNA reads as TGTGCCAGCAGCTTAAACACTGTCCCCTACGAGCAGTACTTC.